This TCR beta chain appears in the sequencing data of a study of T cell repertoires in cytomegalovirus infection. The wider study: Public TCR beta signature analysis indicated the presence of both CMV infection and matching HLA type.

Study outcomes and limitations: The response measured ex vivo was dominated by TCR beta clonotypes (HLA-C-restricted and CMV-specific).

On this clonotype itself: The antigen is not known.

This CDR3 spans 18 amino acids. The J segment lost 2 bases and the V segment lost 5 bases, leaving 12 bases of the junction unmatched. Germline V CDR1 and CDR2: MNHNS, SASEGT. TCRdb processed the reads anew with MiXCR; each CDR3 protein has one entry. The sample includes hundreds of thousands of distinct CDR3 sequences, about a sixth seen only once; the top ten take more than 10%. The receptor comes from a human donor in good health (CMV status not recorded). Some clones in this sample may be carry-over from other donors' samples. This chain links TRBV6-1 with TRBJ2-1, with 10 nucleotides matching TRBD2. The sample taken for sequencing was PBMCs. The CDR3 here is CASSYQASGLAPYNEQFF. As DNA, the CDR3 is TGTGCCAGCAGTTATCAAGCATCGGGACTAGCGCCCTACAATGAGCAGTTCTTC.